Sequencing of this T cell receptor beta chain was carried out in a study of T cells in Graves' hyperthyroidism and ophthalmopathy. V lost 5 bases to trimming and J lost 0 bases, with 11 bases between them. The germline CDR1 and CDR2 sequences are DFQATT and SNEGSKA (reference sequence). The CDR3 has 14 amino acids. TCR beta CDR3 sequences were amplified from RNA transcripts. HTBI primers were employed in a first-round RT-PCR of the TCR CDR3. TCRdb ran MiXCR on the multiplex PCR reads and lists one entry per CDR3 protein. The sample has some 350,000 distinct CDR3 sequences; around 13% are singletons. Exclusion followed for patients with uncontrolled infection, other autoimmune disease, pregnancy or lactation.

The origin of this receptor is a woman in her thirties or forties with Graves' ophthalmopathy. Sequences were obtained from blood. The V and J genes are TRBV20-1 and TRBJ1-3, with TRBD1 as a possible D gene (6 bases). CDR3 nucleotide sequence: TGCAGTGCTGCCATGGACAGCTCTGGAAACACCATATATTTT. Translated, it gives CSAAMDSSGNTIYF.